This paragraph covers one T cell receptor beta chain sequence. Per the study methods: Quantification of nucleated cells was approximated via reference gene primer amplification. Clones were read by immunoSEQ multiplex PCR, and TCRdb kept only the in-frame ones, dropping some. D and trimming come from the DNA, and the V and J calls and clone size come from that table. The sample includes about 180,000 clones, 86% of them seen just once. This sample was included in a study of blood T cell repertoires in COVID-19. Overall study: T cells, B-cell-depleted T cells, or PBMCs provided the cDNA or gDNA that served as material.

V was pared by 3 bases and J by 0 bases, with 2 bases of the junction left unmatched. The CDR3 covers 14 residues. Looked up from germline, CDR1 is SGHTA and CDR2 is FQGNSA. This sequence was found in a woman in her twenties or thirties with active or convalescent COVID-19. Specimen: peripheral blood. The V and J genes are TRBV7-2 and TRBJ2-7; 7 nucleotides match TRBD2. Here the CDR3 reads CASSLGGISYEQYF. The CDR3 DNA sequence: TGTGCCAGCAGCTTGGGGGGGATCTCCTACGAGCAGTACTTC.